This T cell receptor beta chain was sequenced during a study of kidney transplant recipient with SARS-CoV-2 infection. This clonotype was recorded many times. TCRdb reanalysed the reads using MiXCR and keeps one entry per CDR3 protein. The table shows roughly 250,000 distinct CDR3 sequences, with under 30% occurring only once. CDR3 size: 17 residues. The V end lost 5 bases, the J end lost 4 bases, and 23 bases lay between the germline ends. The sample consisted of a blood sample, taken at baseline and between days 110 and 120 from a kidney transplant recipient. V and J are TRBV12-3 or TRBV12-4 and TRBJ1-2; no definite D call. The source is a male patient aged 25-45 years who had COVID-19 and was a kidney transplant recipient. Some of the T cells may derive from the graft donor. As DNA, the CDR3 is TGTGCCAGCAGTGGGATCAGCACAGCAGGAAAGACCTATGGCTACACCTTC. The encoded protein is CASSGISTAGKTYGYTF.